The 10 T cell receptor beta chains below all came from one sample that was sequenced in a study of CD8+CD57+ T cells in acquired aplastic anemia. Using genomic DNA as the template, TCR beta VDJ and CDR3 profiling was carried out. Each CDR3 protein is one row after TCRdb ran MiXCR on the reads. Of a few hundred thousand distinct CDR3 sequences listed, under 80% are singletons. The specimen sequenced was sorted CD4+, CD8+, or CD8+CD57+ T cells (not recorded which) from PBMCs. These receptor sequences come from a human donor in good health, serving as a control.

For this clonotype: One junction end disagrees with the germline gene, perhaps due to a read error. In DNA form, the CDR3 reads TGTGCTAGCAGCTTAAACGCGTACAATTCACCCCTCCACTTT. This encodes CASSLNAYNSPLHF. The chain has TRBV7-7 and TRBJ1-4; D unclear. The J call is uncertain, as TRBJ1-6 better fits the DNA end. Germline CDR1 SSHAT, CDR2 FNYEAQ (reference sequence). CDR3 size: 14 residues.

This clonotype was recorded at least ten times. The chain is built from TRBV6-6 and TRBJ1-4, with TRBD1 matching over 9 bases. V trimming: 2 bases; J trimming: 1 base; junction bases outside the gene matches: 2. Germline lookup yields CDR1 MNHNY and CDR2 SVGAGI (reference sequence). There are 16 residues in the CDR3. Here the CDR3 reads CASSYDRGRTNEKLFF. CDR3 DNA: TGTGCCAGCAGTTACGACAGGGGGAGAACTAATGAAAAACTGTTTTTT.

Comments on this clonotype: At one end, the junction sequence differs from germline, possibly due to a read error. This chain joins TRBV9 and TRBJ2-7; D is perhaps TRBD2 (6 bases). Germline CDR1 is SGDLS and CDR2 is YYNGEE. The CDR3 sequence is 14 residues long. In DNA, the CDR3 is TGTGCCACCAGCAGAGACGTGGAGGGCTACTCGGAGTACTTC. Residues: CATSRDVEGYSEYF.

A few counts support this clonotype. The chain links TRBV7-3 to TRBJ2-2, with a tentative D call TRBD1 (5 bases). The CDR3 extends over 15 amino acids. Germline V gene sequence: CDR1 SGHTA, CDR2 FQGTGA. V was trimmed by 3 bases and J by 17 bases, leaving 25 bases between them. CDR3 in DNA: TGTGCCAGCAGCTTTGACAGTAATTCACCCCTCCACTTTTTTTTT. Translation: CASSFDSNSPLHFFF.

CDR3 DNA sequence: TGCAGCGTTGAGATGGGGGCGTATGGCACTGAAGCTTTCTTT. Amino acids: CSVEMGAYGTEAFF. The rearrangement joins TRBV29-1 to TRBJ1-1, with D perhaps TRBD1 (6 bases). Germline V gene data show CDR1 as SQVTM and CDR2 as ANQGSEA. This CDR3 comprises 14 residues. V lost 3 bases, J lost 4 bases, and 15 bases lay in between.

V and J are TRBV7-2 and TRBJ1-1; D call uncertain. The V gene lost 5 bases and the J gene lost 5 bases, with 9 bases spanning the gap. The CDR3 runs to 12 residues. Germline V CDR1 and CDR2: SGHTA, FQGNSA. CDR3 coding DNA: TGTGCCAGCAGCCCCTCTAGGACTGAAGCTTTCTTT. Protein product: CASSPSRTEAFF.

This sequence joins TRBV9 and TRBJ2-7, with D tentatively TRBD1 (5 bases). The CDR3 is 16 amino acids. Germline V gene data show CDR1 as SGDLS and CDR2 as YYNGEE. The V end was cut by 0 bases, the J end by 4 bases, with 17 bases between. The CDR3 loop is CASSVAGRASTYEQYF. For the CDR3, the DNA is TGTGCCAGCAGCGTAGCTGGCAGGGCGAGCACATACGAGCAGTACTTC.

This clonotype occurred many times. The CDR3 DNA reads TGCGCCTGCTTCACGGGACTCAAAAATCAGCCCCAGCATTTT. Translation: CACFTGLKNQPQHF. The chain has TRBV10-1 and TRBJ1-5, with a weak D call TRBD1 (5 bases). The V and J ends lost 11 bases and 4 bases respectively, with 18 bases between them. CDR3 length: 14 amino acids. The V gene's germline CDR1 is WNHNN and CDR2 SYGVQD (reference sequence).

Many counts were recorded for this clonotype. This chain links TRBV12-3 or TRBV12-4 with TRBJ1-2; tentative D call: TRBD1 (5 bases). V lost 5 bases, J lost 1 base, and 8 bases lay in between. CDR3 length equals 13 residues. CDR3 protein: CASSRQGNYGYTF. The CDR3 region has the DNA TGTGCCAGCAGTAGGCAGGGTAACTATGGCTACACCTTC.

About this clonotype itself: A junction end diverges from the germline sequence, so it may reflect a read error. The V and J genes are TRBV7-2 and TRBJ1-6; D uncertain. From germline, CDR1 is SGHTA and CDR2 FQGNSA. The CDR3 covers 14 residues. For the CDR3, the DNA is TGTGCCAGTAGCATAAGACGGTGTGACACCCCGCTCTACTTT. This encodes CASSIRRCDTPLYF. The variable domain in full, completed from reference TRBV7-2 and TRBJ1-6, reads GAGVSQSPSNKVTEKGKDVELRCDPISGHTALYWYRQSLGQGLEFLIYFQGNSAPDKSGLPSDRFSAERTGGSVSTLTIQRTQQEDSAVYLCASSIRRCDTPLYFGNGTRLTVT.